This T cell receptor (beta chain) was identified during a study of chemoradiotherapy in HPV16-positive cancers. Study-level background: A couple of HPV16-positive patients' cells yielded candidate HPV-specific clones and common motifs. Study conclusions and caveats: Non-HPV-specific T cells did not expand in tumors during treatment, whereas candidate HPV-specific clones and E7-related motifs did. Better recurrence-free survival went with HPV-responsive T-cell expansion in HPV16-positive patients.

Assay: immunoSEQ multiplex PCR; the TCRdb copy retains only in-frame clones and omits some. The data show 12,000 or so clones, roughly nine tenths seen once. This CDR3 comprises 13 residues. CDR1 is MNHEY and CDR2 is SVGAGI in the germline V gene. Trimming stripped 0 bases from V and 5 bases from J, with 5 bases between. In regard to this clone: Its antigen is still unknown.

The sample was blood, taken from a patient who underwent chemoradiotherapy. This receptor was obtained from a human donor with HPV-associated anogenital cancer. The chain recombines TRBV6-5 with TRBJ2-1; D unresolved. Written as DNA, the CDR3 is TGTGCCAGCAGTTACTCTCCGGACAATGAGCAGTTCTTC. This encodes CASSYSPDNEQFF.